What follows describes a single TCR beta chain. Its specific antigen is unknown. A read error may explain this, as a much larger clone is one base away. The junction shows trimming of 3 bases on V and 5 bases on J, and the gene matches do not reach 12 bases of it. Via the germline V gene, CDR1 is SGHRS and CDR2 YFSETQ. The CDR3 runs 17 residues from the cysteine to the phenylalanine. Just CDR3 DNA is preserved here, 51 bases in frame from base 1. This record comes from a study of tumor-infiltrating lymphocytes in primary liver carcinoma (TCRdb year 2017). Concerning the study at large: The five patients, three men and two women aged 30 to 69 years, had hepatocellular carcinoma (four) or combined HCC and intrahepatic cholangiocarcinoma (one). The tumors of the five patients were staged as T1-T3 N0M0, with maximum diameters ranging from about 4 to 11 cm. Samples yielded roughly 3.5 to 8 million productive TCRbeta reads; read depth did not differ significantly between tissue types. The study combined TCRbeta repertoire sequencing, expression microarrays and whole-exome sequencing across five regions of each liver tumor, with adjacent normal tissue and blood. A total of approximately 35 specimens from 5 patients, comprising approximately 25 tumor regions, 5 adjacent noncancerous liver tissues and 5 peripheral blood samples, were covered by TCRbeta repertoire sequencing. High reproducibility was observed for the technical replicate repertoires, with mean shared-clone rates approximately 0.92 and correlation coefficients above 0.98.

What the authors observed across the whole study: Repertoire overlap was higher between tumor regions (mean around 36%) than tumor-adjacent (around 17%) or tumor-blood (approximately 15%) pairs, consistent with antigen-driven expansion. The study included only 4 to 6 patients, and the authors note findings should be validated in a larger study. Since the samples were bulk and unsorted, there was no way to compare CD4+ and CD8+ T cell repertoires. Because sequencing covered only the TCR beta chain and unpaired alpha chains were not captured, true repertoire diversity is likely underestimated. The top 250 clones accounted for a significantly greater share of the repertoire in tumors than in blood (p = 0.039).

Total RNA and DNA were co-extracted from about 20-30 mg of bulk tissue with the AllPrep DNA/RNA mini kit, without cell sorting. Surgical resection was performed in China between late 2015 and March 2016 on about five patients with histopathologically diagnosed primary liver carcinoma. Patients had chronic HBV infection and were treatment-naive at sampling. Fresh tumor and adjacent tissue pieces were bisected, with one half stored in RNAlater at -80 degrees C and the other half sent for histology. Starting from 450 to 500 ng total RNA, TCRbeta-specific cDNA was produced by reverse transcription with a constant-region primer and ProtoScript II reverse transcriptase. The TCRbeta libraries were prepared through three rounds of nested multiplex PCR following a slightly modified ARM-PCR procedure. The first two PCR rounds used multiplex TRBV1-TRBV30 forward primers with a Cbeta reverse primer, each for 10 cycles. Sample barcodes and Illumina adapters were attached in a final 25-cycle PCR using Deep VentR polymerase. Before sequencing, amplicons of 200-500 bp were gel-purified using a QIAquick gel extraction kit. An Illumina HiSeq 2500 was used to sequence the TCRbeta amplicons with 250-bp paired-end reads. Turning to the authors' computational methods: To recover full CDR3 sequences, reads were quality-trimmed using Trimmomatic v0.33 and paired reads were then merged using FLASH v1.2.11. V, D and J germline segments were assigned to the rearranged TCRbeta sequences by MiGEC v1.2.1b. VDJtools v1.0.0 computed clonotype statistics and Shannon-Wiener diversity indices. Except for diversity analysis, only the 250 most abundant clonotypes of each sample were used in subsequent analyses to reduce sampling bias. TCRdb ran its own pipeline on the public reads, namely fastp trimming at Q25 and MiXCR clone calling, and kept in-frame beta chains. CDR3 protein duplicates are merged, each entry listing the most common genes and DNA. The V and J calls and clone size are TCRdb's, not the authors'. In all, the sample holds around 120,000 distinct CDR3 sequences, and 65% to 75% of those were seen once. The top ten constitute 8.1% of the sample.

The receptor was isolated from a woman aged 60-70 years with primary liver carcinoma and hepatitis B virus infection. The chain is made from TRBV5-1 and TRBJ2-2; TRBD1 lines up with 8 middle nucleotides. The sample consisted of tumor-adjacent normal liver tissue. CDR3 region: CASSSTPTGERTGELFF. The nucleotide sequence is TGCGCCAGCAGCTCGACCCCGACAGGGGAGCGAACCGGGGAGCTGTTTTTT.